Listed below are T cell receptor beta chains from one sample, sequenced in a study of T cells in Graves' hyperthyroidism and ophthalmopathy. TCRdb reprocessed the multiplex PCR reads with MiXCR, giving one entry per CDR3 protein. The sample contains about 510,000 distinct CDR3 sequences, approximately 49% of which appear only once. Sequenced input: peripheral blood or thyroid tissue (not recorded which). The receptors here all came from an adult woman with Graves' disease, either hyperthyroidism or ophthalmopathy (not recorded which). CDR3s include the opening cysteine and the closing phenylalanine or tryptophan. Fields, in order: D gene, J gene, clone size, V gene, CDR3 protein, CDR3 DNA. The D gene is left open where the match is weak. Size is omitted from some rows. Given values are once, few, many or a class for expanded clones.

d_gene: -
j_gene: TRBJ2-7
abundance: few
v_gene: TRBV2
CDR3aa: CASSELGGGYEQYF
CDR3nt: TGTGCCAGCAGTGAATTAGGGGGTGGGTACGAGCAGTACTTC

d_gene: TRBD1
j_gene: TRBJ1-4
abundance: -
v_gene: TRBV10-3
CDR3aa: CAIRQQGRDEKLFF
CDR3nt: TGTGCCATCAGGCAACAGGGGAGGGATGAAAAACTGTTTTTT

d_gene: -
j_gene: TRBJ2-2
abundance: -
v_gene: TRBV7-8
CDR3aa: CASSSRSENTGELFF
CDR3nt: TGTGCCAGCAGCTCGAGAAGTGAGAACACCGGGGAGCTGTTTTTT

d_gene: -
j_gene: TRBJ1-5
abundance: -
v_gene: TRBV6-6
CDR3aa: CASSPRPGGNQPQHF
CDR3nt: TGTGCCAGCAGTCCCCGGCCAGGGGGCAATCAGCCCCAGCATTTT

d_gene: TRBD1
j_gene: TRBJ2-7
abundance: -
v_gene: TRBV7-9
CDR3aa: CASSTRTGSYEQYF
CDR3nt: TGTGCCAGCAGCACACGGACAGGGAGCTACGAGCAGTACTTC

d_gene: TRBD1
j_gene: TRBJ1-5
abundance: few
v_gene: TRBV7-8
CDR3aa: CASSGTGWNQPQHF
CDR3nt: TGTGCCAGCAGTGGGACAGGCTGGAATCAGCCCCAGCATTTT

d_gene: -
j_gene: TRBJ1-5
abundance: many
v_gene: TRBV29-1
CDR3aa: CSVEEGGNQPQHF
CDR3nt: TGCAGCGTTGAAGAGGGGGGGAATCAGCCCCAGCATTTT

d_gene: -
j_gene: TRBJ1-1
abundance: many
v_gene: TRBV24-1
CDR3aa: CATRDRLNTEAFF
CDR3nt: TGTGCCACACGTGACAGGTTGAACACTGAAGCTTTCTTT

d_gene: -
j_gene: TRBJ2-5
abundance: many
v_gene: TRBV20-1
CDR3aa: CSARDPLIETQYF
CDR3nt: TGCAGTGCTAGAGATCCACTCATTGAGACCCAGTACTTC

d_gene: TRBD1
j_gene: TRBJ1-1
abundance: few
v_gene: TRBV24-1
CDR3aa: CATSDSDRRPFF
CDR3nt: TGTGCCACCAGTGATTCGGACAGGCGGCCTTTCTTT

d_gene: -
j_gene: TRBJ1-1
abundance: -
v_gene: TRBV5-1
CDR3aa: CASSLAANRGNTEAFF
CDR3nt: TGCGCCAGCAGCTTGGCGGCTAACCGAGGGAACACTGAAGCTTTCTTT